Here is one TCR beta chain with its context. Its target is not known. PCR involved 60 Vbeta and 13 Jbeta primers. The data were produced by immunoSEQ multiplex PCR, yet TCRdb's version contains in-frame clones alone and is incomplete. Of roughly 160,000 clones listed, 78% are singletons. The data belong to a study of cytomegalovirus exposure and HLA in healthy donors. Study in general: Out of 398 genotyped donors, less than 90% belonged to the Caucasian-associated ancestry cluster.

Points from the study as a whole: When analyzed later, a missense DCLRE1C variant was found to be linked to TCR beta V- and J-gene trimming.

V lost 4 bases to trimming and J lost 8 bases, with 15 bases between them. CDR1 is SGHDT and CDR2 is YYEEEE in the germline V gene. This CDR3 comprises 14 residues. The TCR originated in a woman aged 45-60 years in good health and CMV-seropositive. Sequenced: PBMCs. This chain links TRBV5-6 with TRBJ1-4; D is perhaps TRBD1 (5 bases). CDR3 nucleotide sequence: TGTGCCAGCAGCACCGCGGGGGTCGGGGAAAAACTGTTTTTT. This translates into CASSTAGVGEKLFF.